Each of the 3 T cell receptor beta chains below was sequenced from the same sample in a study of shared clonotypes between healthy human individuals. Naive CD8 cells lacked CD45RO and underwent positive selection for CCR7, leaving out terminally differentiated effector memory CD45RA+ cells. The assay was immunoSEQ multiplex PCR, and TCRdb's table has in-frame clones only and misses some. This table has about 1,900,000 clones, about 95% appearing once. The sequencing input was naive CD8+ T cells sorted from blood. Receptors originate from a man aged 18 to 30 in good health.

This sequence joins TRBV18 and TRBJ2-7; D gene unclear. The V gene's germline CDR1 is KGHSH and CDR2 LQKENI. The CDR3 is made up of 16 amino acids. The V end lost 6 bases, the J end lost 2 bases, and 20 bases lay between the germline ends. CDR3 nucleotide sequence: TGTGCCAGCTCGCATACCTCAGCGCCTTTGACCTACGAGCAGTACTTC. Translating gives CASSHTSAPLTYEQYF.

The chain carries TRBV4-1 and TRBJ2-3; 8 nucleotides match TRBD2. The CDR3 has 16 amino acids. The V and J ends lost 0 bases and 4 bases, in that order; junction bases with no gene match: 6. Germline CDR1 reads MGHRA; CDR2 reads YSYEKL. CDR3: CASSQEYGLAADTQYF. The CDR3 nucleotides are TGCGCCAGCAGCCAAGAATACGGACTAGCAGCAGATACGCAGTATTTT.

Of note for this clone: The same CDR3 also results from other DNA sequences found in this sample. This sequence joins TRBV4-1 and TRBJ2-7; D gene unclear. The CDR3 loop spans 12 amino acids. Trimming shortened V by 3 bases and J by 4 bases, and 7 bases separated the two germline ends. Germline V gene data show CDR1 as MGHRA and CDR2 as YSYEKL. As DNA, the CDR3 is TGCGCCAGCAGCCAGGTAGGATACGAGCAGTACTTC. Amino acids: CASSQVGYEQYF.